Listed below are T cell receptor beta chains from one sample, sequenced in a study of molecular identifiers for immune sequencing clone quantification. One entry per CDR3 protein results from TCRdb running MiXCR on the PCR reads. The table has 600,000 to 650,000 distinct CDR3 sequences, about 20% seen once; the top ten hold 0.85%. Input material: naive CD8+ T cells from blood, with Jurkat cell RNA spiked in. These receptor sequences come from a human donor in good health. Some libraries in this study had Jurkat cell RNA spiked in. Each CDR3 is given with its conserved first and last residue. The order of the fields is V gene, CDR3 protein.

TRBV19 CASSIDTYRVVTDTQYF
TRBV6-6 CAGSSWASQETQYF
TRBV30 CAWRGLAEDTDTQYF
TRBV11-2 CASSPGTRIYEQYF
TRBV20-1 CSARVSRGRGTYEQYF
TRBV28 CASHTGLDIGYQETQYF
TRBV24-1 CATSDLSTGELFF
TRBV7-9 CASSFLAGSTDTQCF
TRBV5-5 CASSLSSPLHF
TRBV10-3 CAISERDYIFNEQFF
TRBV19 CASSLRGGELFF
TRBV6-2/TRBV6-3 CASRRDGYNQPQHF
TRBV21-1 CASSNHGQDLAYEQYF
TRBV13 CASSSTGTGGTGELFF
TRBV12-5 CASGESRTGGHEQYF
TRBV27 CASRQGGLETQYF